This T cell receptor beta chain was captured by sequencing in a study of T cells after yellow fever vaccination (dated by TCRdb to about 2019). The study in broad terms: The SMART-Seq v4 Ultra Low Input RNA kit was used to prepare libraries from fractions with low cell numbers. To follow T-cell clones before and after primary and booster YFV17D yellow fever vaccination, bulk TCR alpha and beta repertoires were sequenced over time. Two healthy male donors made up the cohort, one aged 18 to 29 years and the other aged 30 to 39 years. Bulk PBMC replicates and cell subsets were isolated from blood drawn at multiple timepoints before and after both primary and secondary immunization.

The table lists this clonotype with a few counts. Its antigen specificity is not known. Base qualities are not recorded, but no much larger clone differs from it by a single base. CDR1 and CDR2 are drawn from the germline V gene: SGHDT, YYEEEE. The CDR3, from cysteine to phenylalanine, totals 13 residues. Only the CDR3 DNA is retained, 39 bases long and in frame from the first base. Trimmed from V: 3 bases; trimmed from J: 8 bases; junction bases lacking a gene match: 7. Reading the label with the study, this specimen's treatment or condition is: live attenuated yellow fever vaccine strain. A standard Ficoll-Paque protocol was used to isolate PBMCs from peripheral blood. Dynabeads CD4 and CD8 positive selection kits were used to isolate the CD4 and CD8 T-cell fractions. TriZol was used to extract RNA from bulk PBMCs, from CD4 and CD8 fractions, and from dextramer-positive and dextramer-negative fractions.

The study at large found these results: Because abundant contaminating clonotypes from the bulk population could be contained in FACS-sorted repertoires, computational filtering was required. Compared with the primary T-cell response, the secondary T-cell response was faster but weaker, reaching its peak on day 5 rather than on day 15. A small fraction of clonotypes showed up in both the CD4 and CD8 compartments, probably as a result of convergent recombination. Most clones expanded after primary vaccination were re-detected after the booster (96% of CD4 and approximately 89% of CD8), suggesting broad memory maintenance. Because the study included only a couple of donors, the extent to which the findings can be generalized is limited.

These reads were obtained on an Illumina NovaSeq 6000. TCR cDNA was synthesized by 5'RACE template switching, through which a universal primer site and unique molecular identifiers were introduced. cDNA synthesis was primed from both the TCR alpha and TCR beta constant segments. Two PCR steps were used to amplify libraries, with sample barcodes and sequencing adapters being added in the second step. Sequencing of the libraries was done on either Illumina HiSeq 2500 (2x100 bp) or NovaSeq (2x150 bp). Under the source paper's analysis protocol: MIGEC was used to demultiplex reads and collapse the reads into UMI consensus sequences, and MiXCR was used for V(D)J alignment. Clonotypes responding to the vaccine were identified with edgeR on replicate PBMC samples, with the criteria of FDR below 0.01 and a log2 fold change above 5 up to day 15. Each bulk clonotype received a CD4 or CD8 identity based on whether the sequenced CD4 or CD8 repertoire contained that clonotype at higher abundance. TCRdb itself trimmed the public reads at Q25 with fastp, ran MiXCR and retained productive beta chains. Under each unique CDR3 protein, matching rows form one entry showing the most common genes and DNA. The V and J calls here are based on TCRdb, not the publication. In this sample the table shows 120,000 or so distinct CDR3 sequences, 8% to 10% of which occur a single time. About 40% of the sample goes to the ten largest clones.

This chain joins TRBV5-6 to TRBJ1-1; 7 bases in between match TRBD1. This specimen consisted of CD8+ T cells sorted from PBMCs, obtained on the day of the yellow fever booster vaccination. The receptor's source is a man between 18 and 29 years old who received the YFV17D yellow fever vaccine. The CDR3 region: CASSSNRDSEAFF. The DNA reads TGTGCCAGCAGCTCAAACCGGGACAGCGAAGCTTTCTTT.